This entry lists 6 T cell receptor beta chains sequenced from one sample in a study of identical twins. TCRdb reanalysed the 5' RACE reads using MiXCR and keeps one entry per CDR3 protein. This table has a few hundred thousand distinct CDR3 sequences, less than 20% appearing once. Source material: naive T cells sorted from blood. These receptors originate from a man aged 50 to 60 in good health.

This clonotype was counted between two and nine times. CDR3: CASSRAFGTGELFF. The CDR3 coding sequence is TGCGCCAGCAGCCGGGCTTTTGGGACCGGGGAGCTGTTTTTT. This rearrangement joins TRBV4-3 to TRBJ2-2; D remains unclear. Deletions cut 4 bases from V and 5 bases from J, with 11 bases between. Germline CDR1 reads LGHNA; CDR2 reads YSLEER. The CDR3 consists of 14 residues.

The chain couples TRBV2 to TRBJ2-5; 9 bases map to TRBD1. V lost 1 base, J lost 2 bases, and 8 bases stayed unmatched. The germline CDR1 and CDR2 sequences are SNHLY and FYNNEI. The CDR3 length is 17 residues. The CDR3, as DNA: TGTGCCAGCAGTGAAGTCCCGGGACAGGGATCGCAAGAGACCCAGTACTTC. Its translation is CASSEVPGQGSQETQYF. Based on the CDR3 plus reference TRBV2 and TRBJ2-5, the full variable domain is EPEVTQTPSHQVTQMGQEVILRCVPISNHLYFYWYRQILGQKVEFLVSFYNNEISEKSEIFDDQFSVERPDGSNFTLKIRSTKLEDSAMYFCASSEVPGQGSQETQYFGPGTRLLVL.

A few counts support this clonotype. Here the CDR3 reads CASSPIPLAGGPYNEQFF. In DNA form, the CDR3 reads TGTGCCAGCAGCCCAATTCCCCTAGCGGGGGGACCTTACAATGAGCAGTTCTTC. The V call is TRBV4-2, the J call TRBJ2-1; 11 bases map to TRBD2. Trimming took 4 bases from V and 4 from J; bases not matched to a gene: 12. CDR3 length: 18 residues. The germline V gene encodes CDR1 LGHNA and CDR2 YNFKEQ.

This clonotype was recorded a few times. The V and J genes are TRBV4-1 and TRBJ2-2, with TRBD1 matching over 8 bases. Per germline, CDR1 MGHRA and CDR2 YSYEKL. J lost 3 bases, V lost 1 base, and 1 base had no gene match. CDR3 size: 15 residues. This CDR3 reads CASSQGQGHTGELFF. CDR3 DNA: TGCGCCAGCAGCCAAGGACAGGGGCACACCGGGGAGCTGTTTTTT.

V usage is TRBV6-5 and J usage is TRBJ1-5; D gene ambiguous. V gave up 7 bases and J gave up 2 bases, with 18 bases separating them. The CDR3 contains 16 residues. Germline V gene data show CDR1 as MNHEY and CDR2 as SVGAGI. CDR3 coding DNA: TGTGCCAGCAACTCACTCGAAGGTAGTGGCAATCAGCCCCAGCATTTT. Its translation is CASNSLEGSGNQPQHF.

This chain links TRBV5-6 with TRBJ2-7, with a possible D match to TRBD1 (6 bases). This CDR3 region has 15 residues. The germline V gene has CDR1 SGHDT and CDR2 YYEEEE. Trimming removed 4 bases from V and 4 bases from J, with 18 bases in between. This chain's CDR3 is CASSGTGTNLYEQYF. CDR3 sequence (DNA): TGTGCCAGCAGCGGCACCGGGACAAACCTTTACGAGCAGTACTTC.